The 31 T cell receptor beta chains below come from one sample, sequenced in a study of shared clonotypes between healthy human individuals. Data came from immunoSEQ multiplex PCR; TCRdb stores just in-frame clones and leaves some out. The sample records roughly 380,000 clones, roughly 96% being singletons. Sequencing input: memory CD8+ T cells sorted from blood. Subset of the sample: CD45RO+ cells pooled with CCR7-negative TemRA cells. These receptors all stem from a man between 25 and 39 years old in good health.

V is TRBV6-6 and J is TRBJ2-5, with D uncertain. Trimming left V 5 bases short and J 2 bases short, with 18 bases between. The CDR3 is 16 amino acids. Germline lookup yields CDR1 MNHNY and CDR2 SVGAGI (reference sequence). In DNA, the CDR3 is TGTGCCAGCAGTACCCTTAGGAGTGAGGAGCAAGAGACCCAGTACTTC. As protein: CASSTLRSEEQETQYF.

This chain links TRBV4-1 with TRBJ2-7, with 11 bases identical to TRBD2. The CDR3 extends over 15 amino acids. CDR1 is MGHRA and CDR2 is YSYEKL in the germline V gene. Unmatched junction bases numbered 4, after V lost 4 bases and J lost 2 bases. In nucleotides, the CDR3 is TGCGCCAGCAGCCCCCTGGGACTAGCGGCCTACGAGCAGTACTTC. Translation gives CASSPLGLAAYEQYF.

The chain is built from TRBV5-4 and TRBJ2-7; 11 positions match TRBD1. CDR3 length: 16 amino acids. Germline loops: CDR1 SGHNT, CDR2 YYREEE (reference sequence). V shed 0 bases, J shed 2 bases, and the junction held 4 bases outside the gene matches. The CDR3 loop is CASSLDAGQGAYEQYF. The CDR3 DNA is TGTGCCAGCAGCTTGGACGCGGGACAGGGGGCCTACGAGCAGTACTTC.

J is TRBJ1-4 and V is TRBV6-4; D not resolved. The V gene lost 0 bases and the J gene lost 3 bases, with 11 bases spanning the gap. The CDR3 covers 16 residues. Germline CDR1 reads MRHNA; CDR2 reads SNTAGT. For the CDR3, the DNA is TGTGCCAGCAGTGACTCCAAGGGCTTCTCTAATGAAAAACTGTTTTTT. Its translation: CASSDSKGFSNEKLFF.

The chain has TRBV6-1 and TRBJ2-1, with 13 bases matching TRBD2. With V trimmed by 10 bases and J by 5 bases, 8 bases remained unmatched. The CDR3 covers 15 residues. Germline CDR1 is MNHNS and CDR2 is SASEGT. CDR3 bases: TGTGCCACTTCCGAGGGACTAGCGGGGAACAATGAGCAGTTCTTC. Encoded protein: CATSEGLAGNNEQFF.

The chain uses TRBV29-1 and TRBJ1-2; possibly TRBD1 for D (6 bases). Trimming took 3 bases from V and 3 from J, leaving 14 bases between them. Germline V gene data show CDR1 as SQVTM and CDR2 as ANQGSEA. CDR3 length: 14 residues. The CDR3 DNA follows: TGCAGCGTTGAGAGCGGGACATTTTACTATGGCTACACCTTC. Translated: CSVESGTFYYGYTF.

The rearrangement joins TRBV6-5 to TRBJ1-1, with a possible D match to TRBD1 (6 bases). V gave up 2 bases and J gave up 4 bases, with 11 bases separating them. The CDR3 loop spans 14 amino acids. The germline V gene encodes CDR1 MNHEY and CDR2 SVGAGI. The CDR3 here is CASSYRGQRTEAFF. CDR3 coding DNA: TGTGCCAGCAGTTACCGGGGGCAGCGCACTGAAGCTTTCTTT.

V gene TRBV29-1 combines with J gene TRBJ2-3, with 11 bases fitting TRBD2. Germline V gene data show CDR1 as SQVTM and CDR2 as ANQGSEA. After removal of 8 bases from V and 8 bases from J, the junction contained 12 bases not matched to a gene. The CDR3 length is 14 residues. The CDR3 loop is CSSRPGLAEGTQYF. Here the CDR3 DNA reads TGCAGCTCGAGACCGGGACTAGCGGAAGGTACGCAGTATTTT.

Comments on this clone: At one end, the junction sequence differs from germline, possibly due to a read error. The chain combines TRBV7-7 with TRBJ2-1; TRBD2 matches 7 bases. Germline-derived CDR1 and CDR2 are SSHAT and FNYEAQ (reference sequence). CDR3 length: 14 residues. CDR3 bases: TGTGCTAGCAGCCAGACGGGAGGCTACAATGAGCAGTTCTTC. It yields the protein CASSQTGGYNEQFF.

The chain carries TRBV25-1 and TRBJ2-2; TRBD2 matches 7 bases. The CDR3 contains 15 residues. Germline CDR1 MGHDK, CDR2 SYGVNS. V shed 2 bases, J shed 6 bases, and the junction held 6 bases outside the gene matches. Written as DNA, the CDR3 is TGTGCCAGCAGTGAACGGGGACTATTTGCCGGGGAGCTGTTTTTT. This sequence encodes CASSERGLFAGELFF. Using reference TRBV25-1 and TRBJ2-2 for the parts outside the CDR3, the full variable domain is EADIYQTPRYLVIGTGKKITLECSQTMGHDKMYWYQQDPGMELHLIHYSYGVNSTEKGDLSSESTVSRIRTEHFPLTLESARPSHTSQYLCASSERGLFAGELFFGEGSRLTVL.

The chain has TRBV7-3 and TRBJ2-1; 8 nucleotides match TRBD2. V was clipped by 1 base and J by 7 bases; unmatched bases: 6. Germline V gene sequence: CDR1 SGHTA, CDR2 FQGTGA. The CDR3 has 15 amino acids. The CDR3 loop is CASSLSREGLNEQFF. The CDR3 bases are TGTGCCAGCAGCTTAAGTCGGGAGGGACTGAATGAGCAGTTCTTC.

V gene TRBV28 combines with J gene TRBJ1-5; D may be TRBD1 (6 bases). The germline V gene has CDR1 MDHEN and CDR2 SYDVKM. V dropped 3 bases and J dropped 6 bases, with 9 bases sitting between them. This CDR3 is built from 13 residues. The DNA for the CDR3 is TGTGCCAGCAGTTTGACAGGCGGTCAGCCCCAGCATTTT. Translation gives CASSLTGGQPQHF.

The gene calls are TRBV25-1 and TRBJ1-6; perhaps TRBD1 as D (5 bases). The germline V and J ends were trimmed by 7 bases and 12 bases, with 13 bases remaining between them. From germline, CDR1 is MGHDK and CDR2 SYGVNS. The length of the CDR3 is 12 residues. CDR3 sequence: CASTTPGKPLHF. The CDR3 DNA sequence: TGTGCCAGCACAACACCAGGGAAACCCCTCCACTTT.

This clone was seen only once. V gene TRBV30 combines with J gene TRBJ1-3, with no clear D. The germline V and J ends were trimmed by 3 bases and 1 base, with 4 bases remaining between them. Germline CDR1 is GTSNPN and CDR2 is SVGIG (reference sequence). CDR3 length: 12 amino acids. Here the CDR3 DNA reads TGTGCCTGGAGGGGGTCTGGAAACACCATATATTTT. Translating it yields CAWRGSGNTIYF.

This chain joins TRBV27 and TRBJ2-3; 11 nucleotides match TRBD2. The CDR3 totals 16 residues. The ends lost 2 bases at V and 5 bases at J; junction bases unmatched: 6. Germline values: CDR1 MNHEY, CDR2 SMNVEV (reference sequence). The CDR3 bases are TGTGCCAGCAGTTTAAAACTAGCGGGAGTGGGAGATACGCAGTATTTT. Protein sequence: CASSLKLAGVGDTQYF.

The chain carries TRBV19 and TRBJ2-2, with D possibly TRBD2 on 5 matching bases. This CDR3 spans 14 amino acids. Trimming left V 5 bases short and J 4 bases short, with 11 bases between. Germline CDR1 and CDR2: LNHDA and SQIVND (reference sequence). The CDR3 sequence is CASSRGLATGELFF. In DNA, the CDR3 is TGTGCCAGTAGTCGCGGACTGGCCACCGGGGAGCTGTTTTTT.

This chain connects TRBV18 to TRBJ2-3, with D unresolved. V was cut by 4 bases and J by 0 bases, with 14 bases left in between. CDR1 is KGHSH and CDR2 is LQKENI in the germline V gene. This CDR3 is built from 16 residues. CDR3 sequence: CASSQLALASTDTQYF. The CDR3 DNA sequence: TGTGCCAGCTCACAGTTGGCACTTGCGAGCACAGATACGCAGTATTTT.

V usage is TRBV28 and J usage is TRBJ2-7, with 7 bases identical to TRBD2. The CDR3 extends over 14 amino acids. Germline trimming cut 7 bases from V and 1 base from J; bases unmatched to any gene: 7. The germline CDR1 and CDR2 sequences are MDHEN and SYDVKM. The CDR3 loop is CASNPNGRSYEQYF. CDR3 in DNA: TGTGCCAGCAATCCGAACGGGAGGTCCTACGAGCAGTACTTC.

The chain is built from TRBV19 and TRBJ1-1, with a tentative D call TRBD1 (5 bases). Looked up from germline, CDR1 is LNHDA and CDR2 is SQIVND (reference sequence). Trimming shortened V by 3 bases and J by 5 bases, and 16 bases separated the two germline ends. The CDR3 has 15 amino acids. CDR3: CASSIRRGGSTEAFF. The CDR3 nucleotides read TGTGCCAGTAGTATCCGGAGGGGCGGGAGTACTGAAGCTTTCTTT.

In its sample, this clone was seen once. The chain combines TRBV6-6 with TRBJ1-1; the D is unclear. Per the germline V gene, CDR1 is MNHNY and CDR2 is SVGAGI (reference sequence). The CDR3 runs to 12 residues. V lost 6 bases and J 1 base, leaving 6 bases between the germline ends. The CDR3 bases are TGTGCCAGCAGACAACAGAACACTGAAGCTTTCTTT. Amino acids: CASRQQNTEAFF.

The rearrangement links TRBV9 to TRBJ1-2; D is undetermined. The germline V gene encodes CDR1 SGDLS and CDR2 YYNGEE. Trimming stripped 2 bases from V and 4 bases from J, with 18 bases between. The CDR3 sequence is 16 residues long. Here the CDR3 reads CASSVDWSPDLYGYTF. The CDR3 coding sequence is TGTGCCAGCAGCGTCGATTGGAGCCCGGACCTCTATGGCTACACCTTC.

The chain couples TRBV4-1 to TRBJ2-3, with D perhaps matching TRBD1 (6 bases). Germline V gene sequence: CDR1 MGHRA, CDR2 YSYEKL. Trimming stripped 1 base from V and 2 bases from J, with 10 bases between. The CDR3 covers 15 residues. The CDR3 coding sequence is TGCGCCAGCAGCCAAGGGACAGCCACCACAGATACGCAGTATTTT. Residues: CASSQGTATTDTQYF.

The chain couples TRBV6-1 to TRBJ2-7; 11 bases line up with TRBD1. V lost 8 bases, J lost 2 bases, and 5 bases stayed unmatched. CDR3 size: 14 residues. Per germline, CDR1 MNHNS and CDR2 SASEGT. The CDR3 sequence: CASFRDRGAYEQYF. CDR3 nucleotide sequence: TGTGCCAGCTTCAGGGACAGGGGGGCCTACGAGCAGTACTTC.

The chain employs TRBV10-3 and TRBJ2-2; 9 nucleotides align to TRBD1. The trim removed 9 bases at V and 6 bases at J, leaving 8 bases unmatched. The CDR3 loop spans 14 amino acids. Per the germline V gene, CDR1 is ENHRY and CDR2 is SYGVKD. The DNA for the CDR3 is TGTGCCATTAACCGGGACAGGGCAGCCGGGGAGCTGTTTTTT. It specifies CAINRDRAAGELFF.

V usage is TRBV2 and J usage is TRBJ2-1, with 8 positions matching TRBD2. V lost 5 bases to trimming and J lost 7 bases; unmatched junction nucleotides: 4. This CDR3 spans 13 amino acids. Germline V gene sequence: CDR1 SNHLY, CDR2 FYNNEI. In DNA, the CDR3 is TGTGCCAGCAGTTCGGGACTAGAGAATGAGCAGTTCTTC. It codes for CASSSGLENEQFF.

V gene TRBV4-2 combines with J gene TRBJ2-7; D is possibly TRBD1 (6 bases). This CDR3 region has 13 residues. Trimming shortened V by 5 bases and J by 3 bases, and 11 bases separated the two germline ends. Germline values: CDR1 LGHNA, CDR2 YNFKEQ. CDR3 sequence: CASSFRQDYEQYF. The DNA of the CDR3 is TGTGCCAGCAGCTTCCGACAGGACTACGAGCAGTACTTC.

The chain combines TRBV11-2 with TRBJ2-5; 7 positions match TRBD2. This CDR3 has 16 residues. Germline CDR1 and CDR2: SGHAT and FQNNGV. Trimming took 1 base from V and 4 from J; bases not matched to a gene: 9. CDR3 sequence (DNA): TGTGCCAGCAGCTTAGGGACGGGAGCGGGAAGAGAGACCCAGTACTTC. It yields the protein CASSLGTGAGRETQYF.

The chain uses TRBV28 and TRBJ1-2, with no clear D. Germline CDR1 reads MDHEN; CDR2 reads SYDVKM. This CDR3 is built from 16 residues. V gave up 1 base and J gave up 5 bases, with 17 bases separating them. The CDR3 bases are TGTGCCAGCAGTTTATCCTCGGGAGGAGGAGGATATGGCTACACCTTC. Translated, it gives CASSLSSGGGGYGYTF.

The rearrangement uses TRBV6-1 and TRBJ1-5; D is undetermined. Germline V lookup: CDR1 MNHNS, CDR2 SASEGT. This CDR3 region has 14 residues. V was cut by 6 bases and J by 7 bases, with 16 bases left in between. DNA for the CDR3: TGTGCCAGCAGAGAACCAAGGCTGACCCAGCCCCAGCATTTT. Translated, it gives CASREPRLTQPQHF.

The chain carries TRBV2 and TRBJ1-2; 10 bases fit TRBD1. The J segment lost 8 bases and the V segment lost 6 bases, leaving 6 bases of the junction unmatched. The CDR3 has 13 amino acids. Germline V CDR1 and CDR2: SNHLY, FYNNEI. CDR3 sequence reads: CASSDDRGQGYTF. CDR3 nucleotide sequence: TGTGCCAGCAGCGACGACAGGGGGCAAGGCTACACCTTC.

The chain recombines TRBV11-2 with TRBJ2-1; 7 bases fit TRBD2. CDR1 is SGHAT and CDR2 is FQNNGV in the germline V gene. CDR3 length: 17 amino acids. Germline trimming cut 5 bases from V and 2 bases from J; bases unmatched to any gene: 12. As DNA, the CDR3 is TGTGCCAGCAGCACCGGACTCTCCAGCGGGGCCTACAATGAGCAGTTCTTC. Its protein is CASSTGLSSGAYNEQFF. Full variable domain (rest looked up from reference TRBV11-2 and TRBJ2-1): EAGVAQSPRYKIIEKRQSVAFWCNPISGHATLYWYQQILGQGPKLLIQFQNNGVVDDSQLPKDRFSAERLKGVDSTLKIQPAKLEDSAVYLCASSTGLSSGAYNEQFFGPGTRLTVL.